This T cell receptor beta chain was sequenced in a study of blood T cell repertoires in COVID-19. A few counts support this clone. Methods used by the authors: Reference gene primers were amplified, and this amplification served to estimate nucleated cell counts. The repertoire was sequenced with immunoSEQ multiplex PCR; TCRdb's copy has only in-frame clones and lacks some. That table is the source of V, J and clone size, and D and trimming were worked out from the DNA. The table shows 130,000 to 150,000 clones, with approximately 87% occurring only once. All enrollees were roughly 18 to 89 years old and from approximately 24 US areas. The CDR3 totals 14 residues. V was clipped by 1 base and J by 10 bases, with 11 bases between them. CDR1 MGHRA and CDR2 YSYEKL come from the germline V gene.

The rearrangement links TRBV4-1 to TRBJ1-6, with D uncertain. This clonotype originated in a woman aged 30 to 39 with acute COVID-19. Sequencing was performed on PBMCs or T cells enriched from blood (not recorded which). In DNA, the CDR3 is TGCGCCAGCAGCCAAGGTCCCTGGGAGTCACCCCTCCACTTT. It is translated as CASSQGPWESPLHF.